The table lists the clone carrying this T cell receptor (beta chain) with a count of one. Germline values: CDR1 SQVTM, CDR2 ANQGSEA. The CDR3 is 12 amino acids. V was trimmed by 0 bases and J by 6 bases, leaving 8 bases between them. The entry originates in a study of control samples from healthy donors and cancer patients. Only in-frame clones appear in the TCRdb table, and some are missing; sequencing was by immunoSEQ multiplex PCR. The table records around 130,000 clones, around 89% of them present only once. Sequenced material: blood. The gene calls are TRBV29-1 and TRBJ1-2, with D uncertain. The receptor was derived from a man in his forties or fifties in good health. This chain's CDR3 is CSVEDRGNGYTF. The CDR3 DNA follows: TGCAGCGTTGAAGACCGGGGAAATGGCTACACCTTC.